This TCR beta chain was recorded in a study of blood T cell repertoires in COVID-19. Turning to the study itself: The study drew acute and convalescent COVID-19 samples from the United States, Italy and Spain.

Sequencing was performed with immunoSEQ multiplex PCR; in TCRdb, only in-frame clones are kept and a portion is missing. The sample carries roughly 320,000 clones, approximately 91% recorded once. People in the exposed group encountered a COVID-19 case within 2 weeks before entering the study. This clone appeared a single time. There are 15 residues in the CDR3. Germline CDR1 and CDR2: MGHRA and YSYEKL. V was pared by 2 bases and J by 3 bases, with 13 bases between. Sequencing was carried out using PBMCs or T cells enriched from blood (not recorded which). The V gene is TRBV4-1, the J gene TRBJ1-2, with D unclear. The receptor was derived from a woman aged 25-40 years who had been exposed to COVID-19. In DNA form, the CDR3 reads TGCGCCAGCAGCCAACGAGGGTGGGCGGACTATGGCTACACCTTC. It yields the protein CASSQRGWADYGYTF.